These T cell receptor beta chains were read from a single sample in a study of cytomegalovirus exposure and HLA in healthy donors. Measured with immunoSEQ multiplex PCR; TCRdb has only the in-frame clones, and not every one. Of 65,000 to 70,000 clones detected, 65% to 70% appear once; the ten largest clones hold approximately 11%. The sequenced material came from PBMCs. The receptors derive from a woman in her thirties in good health and CMV-seronegative. Each CDR3 is given with its conserved first and last residue. The D gene is left open where the match is weak. Only some rows state a clone size, as once, few, many or a class for expanded clones.

v_gene: TRBV9; j_gene: TRBJ1-1; abundance: .; d_gene: TRBD1; CDR3aa: CASSLQGGDTEAFF; CDR3nt: TGTGCCAGCAGCTTACAGGGGGGAGATACTGAAGCTTTCTTT
v_gene: TRBV5-1; j_gene: TRBJ1-6; abundance: .; d_gene: TRBD1; CDR3aa: CASSSGQGGSPLHF; CDR3nt: TGCGCCAGCAGCTCCGGACAGGGAGGTTCACCCCTCCACTTT
v_gene: TRBV4-2; j_gene: TRBJ2-7; abundance: .; d_gene: TRBD2; CDR3aa: CASSPRSSGSYEQYF; CDR3nt: TGTGCCAGCAGCCCCCGGTCTAGCGGCTCCTACGAGCAGTACTTC
v_gene: TRBV6-1; j_gene: TRBJ1-2; abundance: .; d_gene: .; CDR3aa: CASTLRQGRGYTF; CDR3nt: TGTGCCAGCACCCTACGGCAGGGGCGCGGCTACACCTTC
v_gene: TRBV6-6; j_gene: TRBJ1-1; abundance: .; d_gene: .; CDR3aa: CASRPGGERMNTEAFF; CDR3nt: TGTGCCAGCAGGCCGGGGGGGGAAAGAATGAACACTGAAGCTTTCTTT
v_gene: TRBV11-3; j_gene: TRBJ2-5; abundance: .; d_gene: TRBD2; CDR3aa: CASSLGAGRVETQYF; CDR3nt: TGTGCCAGCAGCTTAGGAGCGGGACGCGTGGAGACCCAGTACTTC
v_gene: TRBV27; j_gene: TRBJ2-3; abundance: few; d_gene: TRBD2; CDR3aa: CASSFRTSGATDTQYF; CDR3nt: TGTGCCAGCAGTTTTCGGACTAGCGGGGCTACAGATACGCAGTATTTT
v_gene: TRBV2; j_gene: TRBJ2-3; abundance: .; d_gene: .; CDR3aa: CASSVASGTDTQYF; CDR3nt: TGTGCCAGCAGTGTAGCTAGCGGCACAGATACGCAGTATTTT
v_gene: TRBV30; j_gene: TRBJ1-2; abundance: .; d_gene: TRBD1; CDR3aa: CACPSGGNYGYTF; CDR3nt: TGTGCCTGCCCATCAGGGGGCAACTATGGCTACACCTTC
v_gene: TRBV5-6; j_gene: TRBJ2-3; abundance: few; d_gene: TRBD2; CDR3aa: CASSLGAGAPTDTQYF; CDR3nt: TGTGCCAGCAGCTTGGGAGCGGGGGCCCCCACAGATACGCAGTATTTT
v_gene: TRBV7-7; j_gene: TRBJ1-4; abundance: .; d_gene: .; CDR3aa: CASSTNRNEKLFF; CDR3nt: TGTGCCAGCAGCACAAACAGGAATGAAAAACTGTTTTTT
v_gene: TRBV5-1; j_gene: TRBJ1-2; abundance: .; d_gene: TRBD1; CDR3aa: CASSYQTGGDGYTF; CDR3nt: TGCGCCAGCAGCTACCAGACAGGGGGGGATGGCTACACCTTC
v_gene: TRBV18; j_gene: TRBJ1-5; abundance: few; d_gene: .; CDR3aa: CASSPGQRDNQPQHF; CDR3nt: TGTGCCAGCTCTCCTGGACAGAGGGACAATCAGCCCCAGCATTTT
v_gene: TRBV7-2; j_gene: TRBJ1-5; abundance: .; d_gene: .; CDR3aa: CASNPGGSNQPQHF; CDR3nt: TGTGCCAGCAACCCGGGGGGTTCCAATCAGCCCCAGCATTTT
v_gene: TRBV7-2; j_gene: TRBJ2-6; abundance: .; d_gene: .; CDR3aa: CASSWAHSGANVLTF; CDR3nt: TGTGCCAGCAGCTGGGCCCACTCTGGGGCCAACGTCCTGACTTTC
v_gene: TRBV29-1; j_gene: TRBJ2-7; abundance: .; d_gene: TRBD1; CDR3aa: CSVPRGLTGDREQYF; CDR3nt: TGCAGCGTCCCCAGGGGGCTGACAGGGGATCGCGAGCAGTACTTC
v_gene: TRBV10-3; j_gene: TRBJ1-5; abundance: .; d_gene: TRBD1; CDR3aa: CAISKGQGSNQPQHF; CDR3nt: TGTGCCATCAGTAAGGGACAGGGGAGCAATCAGCCCCAGCATTTT
v_gene: TRBV7-9; j_gene: TRBJ2-1; abundance: .; d_gene: TRBD2; CDR3aa: CASSSRGLRGGHNEQFF; CDR3nt: TGTGCCAGCAGCTCCCGGGGGTTGCGGGGGGGGCACAATGAGCAGTTCTTC
v_gene: TRBV28; j_gene: TRBJ2-7; abundance: .; d_gene: TRBD1; CDR3aa: CASSLTGQGWNEQYF; CDR3nt: TGTGCCAGCAGTTTGACGGGACAGGGGTGGAACGAGCAGTACTTC
v_gene: TRBV27; j_gene: TRBJ2-3; abundance: few; d_gene: TRBD1; CDR3aa: CASTDYSGGPTDTQYF; CDR3nt: TGTGCCAGCACCGATTACTCAGGGGGACCCACAGATACGCAGTATTTT
v_gene: TRBV4-2; j_gene: TRBJ2-1; abundance: .; d_gene: TRBD2; CDR3aa: CASSQDAGGDLNEQFF; CDR3nt: TGTGCCAGCAGCCAAGATGCCGGGGGGGACCTCAATGAGCAGTTCTTC
v_gene: TRBV18; j_gene: TRBJ1-1; abundance: .; d_gene: .; CDR3aa: CASSRNLNTEAFF; CDR3nt: TGTGCCAGCTCGCGCAACTTGAACACTGAAGCTTTCTTT
v_gene: TRBV30; j_gene: TRBJ1-2; abundance: .; d_gene: .; CDR3aa: CASIRGDGYTF; CDR3nt: TGTGCCTCCATCCGGGGAGATGGCTACACCTTC
v_gene: TRBV4-3; j_gene: TRBJ1-2; abundance: few; d_gene: TRBD1; CDR3aa: CASSHSATGSYGYTF; CDR3nt: TGCGCCAGCAGCCACTCAGCGACAGGGTCCTATGGCTACACCTTC
v_gene: TRBV19; j_gene: TRBJ2-5; abundance: .; d_gene: .; CDR3aa: CASSPAGLQETQYF; CDR3nt: TGTGCCAGTAGTCCGGCGGGACTTCAAGAGACCCAGTACTTC
v_gene: TRBV30; j_gene: TRBJ2-1; abundance: .; d_gene: TRBD2; CDR3aa: CAWSVGGAYNEQFF; CDR3nt: TGTGCCTGGAGTGTCGGGGGGGCATACAATGAGCAGTTCTTC
v_gene: TRBV5-6; j_gene: TRBJ1-6; abundance: .; d_gene: TRBD1; CDR3aa: CASSLAVGRGRSSPLHF; CDR3nt: TGTGCCAGCAGCTTGGCGGTCGGCAGGGGGCGAAGTTCACCCCTCCACTTT
v_gene: TRBV4-1; j_gene: TRBJ2-2; abundance: .; d_gene: TRBD2; CDR3aa: CASSAEGSGGLNTGELFF; CDR3nt: TGCGCCAGCAGCGCCGAAGGTAGCGGGGGGCTCAACACCGGGGAGCTGTTTTTT
v_gene: TRBV19; j_gene: TRBJ2-5; abundance: .; d_gene: .; CDR3aa: CASSMGLGRQETQYF; CDR3nt: TGTGCCAGTAGTATGGGCCTCGGTCGGCAAGAGACCCAGTACTTC
v_gene: TRBV7-8; j_gene: TRBJ2-7; abundance: .; d_gene: .; CDR3aa: CASSFQQINSYEQYF; CDR3nt: TGTGCCAGCAGCTTTCAACAGATTAATTCCTACGAGCAGTACTTC
v_gene: TRBV5-1; j_gene: TRBJ2-5; abundance: .; d_gene: TRBD2; CDR3aa: CASSLAGPQETQYF; CDR3nt: TGCGCCAGCAGCTTAGCGGGGCCCCAAGAGACCCAGTACTTC
v_gene: TRBV5-4; j_gene: TRBJ1-1; abundance: .; d_gene: TRBD1; CDR3aa: CASSPGQWNTEAFF; CDR3nt: TGTGCCAGCAGCCCGGGACAGTGGAACACTGAAGCTTTCTTT
v_gene: TRBV5-1; j_gene: TRBJ2-2; abundance: .; d_gene: TRBD1; CDR3aa: CAGGTGTNTGELFF; CDR3nt: TGCGCCGGGGGGACAGGGACGAACACCGGGGAGCTGTTTTTT
v_gene: TRBV25-1; j_gene: TRBJ2-3; abundance: .; d_gene: TRBD2; CDR3aa: CASSGYSGGRRDTQYF; CDR3nt: TGTGCCAGCAGTGGATATTCGGGGGGGCGTAGAGATACGCAGTATTTT
v_gene: TRBV7-2; j_gene: TRBJ1-4; abundance: few; d_gene: .; CDR3aa: CASSPQGFGEKLFF; CDR3nt: TGTGCCAGCAGTCCACAGGGTTTCGGGGAAAAACTGTTTTTT
v_gene: TRBV30; j_gene: TRBJ2-7; abundance: .; d_gene: TRBD1; CDR3aa: CAWSRTGSYEQYF; CDR3nt: TGTGCCTGGAGTAGGACAGGCTCCTACGAGCAGTACTTC
v_gene: TRBV30; j_gene: TRBJ1-2; abundance: .; d_gene: .; CDR3aa: CAWSVQPAHGYTF; CDR3nt: TGTGCCTGGAGTGTTCAGCCAGCGCATGGCTACACCTTC
v_gene: TRBV4-2; j_gene: TRBJ2-5; abundance: .; d_gene: TRBD2; CDR3aa: CASSQDLRTSGMTQYF; CDR3nt: TGTGCCAGCAGCCAAGATCTTCGGACTAGCGGGATGACCCAGTACTTC
v_gene: TRBV19; j_gene: TRBJ1-1; abundance: .; d_gene: TRBD1; CDR3aa: CAIRDRPNTEAFF; CDR3nt: TGTGCAATCCGGGACAGACCGAACACTGAAGCTTTCTTT
v_gene: TRBV4-1; j_gene: TRBJ1-2; abundance: .; d_gene: .; CDR3aa: CASSQVPGHTNYGYTF; CDR3nt: TGCGCCAGCAGCCAAGTACCGGGACACACGAACTATGGCTACACCTTC
v_gene: TRBV7-9; j_gene: TRBJ2-1; abundance: .; d_gene: .; CDR3aa: CASSTSNEQFF; CDR3nt: TGTGCCAGCAGCACTAGCAATGAGCAGTTCTTC
v_gene: TRBV4-1; j_gene: TRBJ2-1; abundance: .; d_gene: TRBD1; CDR3aa: CASSSGQGRNEQFF; CDR3nt: TGCGCCAGCAGTTCGGGACAGGGGAGAAATGAGCAGTTCTTC
v_gene: TRBV5-4; j_gene: TRBJ2-7; abundance: few; d_gene: TRBD2; CDR3aa: CASSPNLAGGRDEQYF; CDR3nt: TGTGCCAGCAGCCCTAATCTAGCGGGGGGCCGCGACGAGCAGTACTTC
v_gene: TRBV7-8; j_gene: TRBJ2-2; abundance: once; d_gene: .; CDR3aa: CASSLRGGELFF; CDR3nt: TGTGCCAGCAGCTTACGGGGCGGGGAGCTGTTTTTT
v_gene: TRBV11-3; j_gene: TRBJ2-1; abundance: once; d_gene: TRBD2; CDR3aa: CASSLTSVGEQFF; CDR3nt: TGTGCCAGCAGCCTGACTAGCGTCGGTGAGCAGTTCTTC
v_gene: TRBV10-3; j_gene: TRBJ1-3; abundance: .; d_gene: .; CDR3aa: CAITPKQDSGNTIYF; CDR3nt: TGTGCCATCACTCCCAAACAGGACTCTGGAAACACCATATATTTT
v_gene: TRBV4-1; j_gene: TRBJ2-5; abundance: .; d_gene: TRBD2; CDR3aa: CASSHYPGLAEETQYF; CDR3nt: TGCGCCAGCAGCCATTATCCGGGACTAGCGGAAGAGACCCAGTACTTC
v_gene: TRBV27; j_gene: TRBJ2-7; abundance: .; d_gene: TRBD1; CDR3aa: CASSFGTENEQYF; CDR3nt: TGTGCCAGCAGTTTCGGGACAGAGAACGAGCAGTACTTC